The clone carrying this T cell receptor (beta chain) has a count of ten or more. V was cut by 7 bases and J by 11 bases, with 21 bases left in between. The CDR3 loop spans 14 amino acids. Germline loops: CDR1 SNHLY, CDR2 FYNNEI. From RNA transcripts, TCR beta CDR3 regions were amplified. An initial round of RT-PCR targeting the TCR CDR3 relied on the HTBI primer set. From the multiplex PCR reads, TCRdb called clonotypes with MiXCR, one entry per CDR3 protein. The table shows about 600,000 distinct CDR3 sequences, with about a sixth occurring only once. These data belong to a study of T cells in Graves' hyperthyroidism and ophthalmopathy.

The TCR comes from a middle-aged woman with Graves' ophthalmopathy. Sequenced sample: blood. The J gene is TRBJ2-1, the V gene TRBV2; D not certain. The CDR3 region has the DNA TGTGCCAGCAACCCCCGATTGATAAGGAATAAGCAGTTCTTC. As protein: CASNPRLIRNKQFF.